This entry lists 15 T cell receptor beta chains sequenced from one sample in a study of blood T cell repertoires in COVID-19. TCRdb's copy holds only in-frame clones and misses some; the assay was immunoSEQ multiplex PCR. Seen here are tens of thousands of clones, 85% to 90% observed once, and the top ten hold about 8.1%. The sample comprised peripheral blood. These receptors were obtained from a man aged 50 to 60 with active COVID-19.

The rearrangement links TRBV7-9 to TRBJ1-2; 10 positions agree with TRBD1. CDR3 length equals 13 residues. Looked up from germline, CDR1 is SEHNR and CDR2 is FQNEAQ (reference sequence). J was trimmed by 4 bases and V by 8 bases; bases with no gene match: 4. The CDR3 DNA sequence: TGTGCCAGCCGGGACAGGGGCTTCTATGGCTACACCTTC. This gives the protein CASRDRGFYGYTF.

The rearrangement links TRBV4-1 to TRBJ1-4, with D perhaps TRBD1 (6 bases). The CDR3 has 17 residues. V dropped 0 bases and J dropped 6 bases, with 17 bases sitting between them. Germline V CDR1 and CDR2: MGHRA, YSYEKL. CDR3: CASSQEGAAAFYEKLFF. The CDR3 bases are TGCGCCAGCAGCCAAGAGGGGGCAGCCGCCTTTTATGAAAAACTGTTTTTT.

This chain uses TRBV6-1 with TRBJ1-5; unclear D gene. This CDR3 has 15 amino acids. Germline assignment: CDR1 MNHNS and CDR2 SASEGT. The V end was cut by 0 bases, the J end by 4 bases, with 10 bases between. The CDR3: CASSEAAPGNQPQHF. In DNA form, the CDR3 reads TGTGCCAGCAGTGAAGCGGCCCCGGGGAATCAGCCCCAGCATTTT.

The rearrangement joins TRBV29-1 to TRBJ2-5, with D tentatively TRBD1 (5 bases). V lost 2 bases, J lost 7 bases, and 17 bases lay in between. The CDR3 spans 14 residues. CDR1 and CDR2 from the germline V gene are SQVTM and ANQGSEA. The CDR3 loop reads CSVELPGIKGTQYF. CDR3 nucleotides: TGCAGCGTTGAACTCCCAGGGATCAAGGGGACCCAGTACTTC.

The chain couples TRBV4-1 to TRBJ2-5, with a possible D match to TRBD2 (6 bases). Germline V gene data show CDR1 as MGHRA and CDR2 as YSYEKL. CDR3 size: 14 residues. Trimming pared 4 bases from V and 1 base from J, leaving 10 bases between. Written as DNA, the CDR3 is TGCGCCAGCAGCCTAGGGACTGCCCAAGAGACCCAGTACTTC. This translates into CASSLGTAQETQYF.

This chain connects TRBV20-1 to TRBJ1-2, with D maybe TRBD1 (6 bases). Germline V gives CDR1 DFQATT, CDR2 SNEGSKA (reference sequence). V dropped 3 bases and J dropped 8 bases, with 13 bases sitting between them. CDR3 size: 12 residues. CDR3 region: CSASPGALGYTF. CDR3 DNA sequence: TGCAGTGCTAGTCCAGGGGCGCTGGGCTACACCTTC.

CDR3 in amino acids: CASSIGTSGGPGEQFF. The CDR3 nucleotides are TGTGCCAGCAGCATCGGGACTAGCGGGGGGCCGGGTGAGCAGTTCTTC. The V gene is TRBV7-6, the J gene TRBJ2-1; TRBD2 matches 15 bases. Trimming at V came to 5 bases and at J to 9 bases, leaving 8 bases not matched to a gene. The CDR3 runs 16 residues. Germline CDR1 SGHVS, CDR2 FNYEAQ.

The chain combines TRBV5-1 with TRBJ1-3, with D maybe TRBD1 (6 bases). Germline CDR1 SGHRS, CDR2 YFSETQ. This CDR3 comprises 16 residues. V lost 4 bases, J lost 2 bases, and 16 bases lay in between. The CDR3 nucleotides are TGCGCCAGCAGCATCGATACAGGGTTCCCTGGAAACACCATATATTTT. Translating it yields CASSIDTGFPGNTIYF.

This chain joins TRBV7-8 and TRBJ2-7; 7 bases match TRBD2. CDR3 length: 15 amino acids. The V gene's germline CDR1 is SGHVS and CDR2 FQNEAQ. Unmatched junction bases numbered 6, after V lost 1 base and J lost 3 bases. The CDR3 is CASSLGGGPNYEQYF. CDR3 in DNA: TGTGCCAGCAGCTTAGGGGGAGGGCCTAACTACGAGCAGTACTTC.

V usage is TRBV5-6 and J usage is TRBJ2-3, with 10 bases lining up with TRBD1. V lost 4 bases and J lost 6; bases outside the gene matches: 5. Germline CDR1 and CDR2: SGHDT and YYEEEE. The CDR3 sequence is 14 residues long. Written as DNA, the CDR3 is TGTGCCAGCAGCCGACAGGGGGCGGTGGATACGCAGTATTTT. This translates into CASSRQGAVDTQYF.

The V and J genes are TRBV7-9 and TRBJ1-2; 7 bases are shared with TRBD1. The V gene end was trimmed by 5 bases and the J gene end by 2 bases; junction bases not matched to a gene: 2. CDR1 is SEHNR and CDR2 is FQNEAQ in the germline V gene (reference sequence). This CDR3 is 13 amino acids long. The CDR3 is CASSPTGNYGYTF. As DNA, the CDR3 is TGTGCCAGCAGCCCGACAGGGAACTATGGCTACACCTTC.

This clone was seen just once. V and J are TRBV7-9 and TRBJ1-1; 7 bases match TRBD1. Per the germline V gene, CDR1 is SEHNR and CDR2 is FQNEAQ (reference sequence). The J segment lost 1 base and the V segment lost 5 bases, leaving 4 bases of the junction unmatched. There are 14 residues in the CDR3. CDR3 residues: CASSHRQGNTEAFF. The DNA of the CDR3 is TGTGCCAGCAGCCACCGACAGGGGAACACTGAAGCTTTCTTT.

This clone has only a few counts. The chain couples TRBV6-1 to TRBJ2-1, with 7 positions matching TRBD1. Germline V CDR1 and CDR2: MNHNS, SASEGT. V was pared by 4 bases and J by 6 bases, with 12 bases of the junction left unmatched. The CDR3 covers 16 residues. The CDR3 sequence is CASSAGTAVGGNEQFF. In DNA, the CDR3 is TGTGCCAGCAGTGCCGGGACAGCCGTAGGCGGCAATGAGCAGTTCTTC.

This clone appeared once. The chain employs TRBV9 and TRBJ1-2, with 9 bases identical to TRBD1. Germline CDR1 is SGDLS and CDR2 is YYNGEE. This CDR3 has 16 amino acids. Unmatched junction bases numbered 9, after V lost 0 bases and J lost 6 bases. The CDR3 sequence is CASSVEGTGRLDGYTF. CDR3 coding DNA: TGTGCCAGCAGCGTAGAGGGGACAGGGAGACTAGATGGCTACACCTTC.

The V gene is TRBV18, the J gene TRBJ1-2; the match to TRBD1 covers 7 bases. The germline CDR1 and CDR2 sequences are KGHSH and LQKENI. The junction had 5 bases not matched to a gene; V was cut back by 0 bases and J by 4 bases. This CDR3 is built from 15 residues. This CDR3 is CASSPPGQDGYGYTF. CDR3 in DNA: TGTGCCAGCTCACCACCCGGACAGGACGGCTATGGCTACACCTTC.